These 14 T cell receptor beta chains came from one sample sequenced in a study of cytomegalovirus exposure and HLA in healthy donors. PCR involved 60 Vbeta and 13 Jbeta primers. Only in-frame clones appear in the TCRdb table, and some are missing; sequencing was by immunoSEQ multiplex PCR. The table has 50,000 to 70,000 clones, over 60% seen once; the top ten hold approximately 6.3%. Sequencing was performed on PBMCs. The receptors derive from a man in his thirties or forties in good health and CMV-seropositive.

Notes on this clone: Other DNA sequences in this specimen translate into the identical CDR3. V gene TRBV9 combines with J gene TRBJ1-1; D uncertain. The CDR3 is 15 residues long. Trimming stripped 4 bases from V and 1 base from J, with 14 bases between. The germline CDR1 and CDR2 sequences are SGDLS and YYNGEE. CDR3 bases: TGTGCCAGCAGCCTCGACCCACGGGGGAACACTGAAGCTTTCTTT. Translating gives CASSLDPRGNTEAFF.

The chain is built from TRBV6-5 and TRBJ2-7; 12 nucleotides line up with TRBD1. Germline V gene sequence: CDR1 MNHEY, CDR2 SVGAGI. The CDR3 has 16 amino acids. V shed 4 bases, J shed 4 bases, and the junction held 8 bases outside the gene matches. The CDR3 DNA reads TGTGCCAGCAGTTCCCTCCGGGACAGGGGGCTATACGAGCAGTACTTC. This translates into CASSSLRDRGLYEQYF.

CDR3 in DNA: TGTGCCTGGAGTACCGGGTCTTACTATGGCTACACCTTC. Protein sequence: CAWSTGSYYGYTF. The chain combines TRBV30 with TRBJ1-2, with unresolved D. V was clipped by 2 bases and J by 3 bases, with 10 bases between them. The germline gives CDR1 GTSNPN, CDR2 SVGIG (reference sequence). The CDR3 has 13 amino acids.

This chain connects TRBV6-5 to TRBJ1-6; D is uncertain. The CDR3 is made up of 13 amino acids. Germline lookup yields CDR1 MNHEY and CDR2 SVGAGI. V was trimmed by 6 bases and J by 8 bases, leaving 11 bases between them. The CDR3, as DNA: TGTGCCAGCAGCCGACAACCGGATTCACCCCTCCACTTT. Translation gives CASSRQPDSPLHF.

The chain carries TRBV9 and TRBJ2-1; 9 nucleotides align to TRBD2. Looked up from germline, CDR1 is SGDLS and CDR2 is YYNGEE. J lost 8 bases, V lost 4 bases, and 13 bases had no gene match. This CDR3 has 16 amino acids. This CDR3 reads CASSPRGSGGNHEQFF. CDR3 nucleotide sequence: TGTGCCAGCAGCCCGCGGGGAAGCGGGGGGAACCATGAGCAGTTCTTC.

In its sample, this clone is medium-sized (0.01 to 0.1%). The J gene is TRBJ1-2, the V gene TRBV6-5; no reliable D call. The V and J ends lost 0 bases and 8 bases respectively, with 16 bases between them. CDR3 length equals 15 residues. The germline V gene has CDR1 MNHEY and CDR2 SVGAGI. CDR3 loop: CASSYSSGRRQGYTF. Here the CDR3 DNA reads TGTGCCAGCAGTTACTCATCGGGTCGTCGTCAAGGCTACACCTTC.

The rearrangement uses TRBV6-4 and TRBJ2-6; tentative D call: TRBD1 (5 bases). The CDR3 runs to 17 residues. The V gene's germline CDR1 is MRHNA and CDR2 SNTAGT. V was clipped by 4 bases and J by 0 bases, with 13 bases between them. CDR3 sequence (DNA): TGTGCCAGCAGTGCCCAGGGTGGTGGCTCTGGGGCCAACGTCCTGACTTTC. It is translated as CASSAQGGGSGANVLTF.

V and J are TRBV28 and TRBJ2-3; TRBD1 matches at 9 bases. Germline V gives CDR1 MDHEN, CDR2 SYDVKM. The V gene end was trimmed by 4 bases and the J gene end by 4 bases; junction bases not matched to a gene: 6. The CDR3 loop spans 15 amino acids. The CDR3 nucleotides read TGTGCCAGCAGTTCCGGGACAGGGTGGCCAGATACGCAGTATTTT. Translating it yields CASSSGTGWPDTQYF.

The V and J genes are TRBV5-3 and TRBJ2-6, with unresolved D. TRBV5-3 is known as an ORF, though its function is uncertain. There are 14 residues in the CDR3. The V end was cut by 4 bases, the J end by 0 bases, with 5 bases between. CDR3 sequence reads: CARSDNSGANVLTF. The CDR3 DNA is TGTGCCAGAAGCGACAACTCTGGGGCCAACGTCCTGACTTTC.

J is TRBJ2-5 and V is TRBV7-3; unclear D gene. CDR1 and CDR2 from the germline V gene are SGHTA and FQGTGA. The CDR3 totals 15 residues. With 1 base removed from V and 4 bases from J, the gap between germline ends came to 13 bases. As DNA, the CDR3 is TGTGCCAGCAGCTTAAATCCCTGGAGAGGAGAGACCCAGTACTTC. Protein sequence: CASSLNPWRGETQYF.

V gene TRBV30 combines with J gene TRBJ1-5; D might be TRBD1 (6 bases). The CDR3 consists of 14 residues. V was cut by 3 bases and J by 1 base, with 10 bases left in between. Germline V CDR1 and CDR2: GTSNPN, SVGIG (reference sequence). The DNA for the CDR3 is TGTGCCTGGAGGCGACAGGCCAGCAATCAGCCCCAGCATTTT. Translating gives CAWRRQASNQPQHF.

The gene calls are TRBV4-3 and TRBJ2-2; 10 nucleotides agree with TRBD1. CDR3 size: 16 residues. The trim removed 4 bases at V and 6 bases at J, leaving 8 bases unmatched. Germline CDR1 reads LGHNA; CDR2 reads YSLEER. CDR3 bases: TGCGCCAGCAGCCGATCTTCCGGGACAGGGGCCGGGGAGCTGTTTTTT. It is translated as CASSRSSGTGAGELFF.

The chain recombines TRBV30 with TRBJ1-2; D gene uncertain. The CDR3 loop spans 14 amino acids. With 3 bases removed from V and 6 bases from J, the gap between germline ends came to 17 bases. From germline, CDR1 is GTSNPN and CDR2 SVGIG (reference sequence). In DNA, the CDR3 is TGTGCCTGGAGCCTGGGGTGGGGAGGAGATGGCTACACCTTC. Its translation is CAWSLGWGGDGYTF.

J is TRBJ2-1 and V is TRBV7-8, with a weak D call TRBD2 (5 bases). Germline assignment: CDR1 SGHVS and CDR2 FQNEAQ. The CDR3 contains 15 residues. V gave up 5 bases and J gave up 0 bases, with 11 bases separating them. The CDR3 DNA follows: TGTGCCAGCAGCCGATCGGGGAGCTCCTACAATGAGCAGTTCTTC. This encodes CASSRSGSSYNEQFF. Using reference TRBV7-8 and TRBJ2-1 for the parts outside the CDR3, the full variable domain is GAGVSQSPRYKVAKRGQDVALRCDPISGHVSLFWYQQALGQGPEFLTYFQNEAQLDKSGLPSDRFFAERPEGSVSTLKIQRTQQEDSAVYLCASSRSGSSYNEQFFGPGTRLTVL.